This T cell receptor beta chain derives from a study of early T cells in non-severe SARS-CoV-2 infection. Study details: Sequencing of unsorted whole blood was done on bulk RNA, leaving chains unpaired. Points from the study as a whole: VDJdb matches were skewed toward anti-spike CD8 T cell responses.

On this clonotype: Its antigen remains unidentified. A junction boundary mismatches the germline segment, possibly from a read error.

Individually, cDNA molecules had unique molecular identifiers attached to them. Each CDR3 protein gets one entry after TCRdb re-called the 5' RACE reads with MiXCR. The sample yields 70,000 to 85,000 distinct CDR3 sequences, over 10% seen once. The CDR3 sequence is 14 residues long. Germline V lookup: CDR1 MDHEN, CDR2 SYDVKM. The source is an adult who was a healthcare worker with PCR-confirmed SARS-CoV-2 infection or an uninfected control (not recorded which). The chain carries TRBV28 and TRBJ2-4, with D tentatively TRBD1 or TRBD2 (5 bases each). Sample: whole blood. The CDR3, as DNA: TGTGTCAGCAGTTGGGGACCCATGAAGGACATTCAGTACTTC. Translating it yields CVSSWGPMKDIQYF.